This T cell receptor (beta chain) was sequenced during a study of T cell responses to AZD1222 COVID-19 vaccine. CDR1 and CDR2 from the germline V gene are MGHRA and YSYEKL. Trimming stripped 4 bases from V and 6 bases from J, with 9 bases between. The CDR3 spans 13 residues. Method: immunoSEQ multiplex PCR; TCRdb's copy keeps in-frame clones and lacks some. This sample lists over 130,000 clones; its ten largest clones have 2% to 2.5%. The receptor's source is an adult in good health. This chain uses TRBV4-1 with TRBJ2-2; a weak D match, TRBD2 (6 bases). Sequenced input: peripheral blood. As DNA, the CDR3 is TGCGCCAGCAGCCCGTCGGGGGCCGGGGAGCTGTTTTTT. Amino acid sequence: CASSPSGAGELFF.